The rows below give T cell receptor beta chains drawn from one sample of a study of cytomegalovirus exposure and HLA in healthy donors. TCRdb's copy holds only in-frame clones and misses some; the assay was immunoSEQ multiplex PCR. Of approximately 180,000 clones listed, 65% to 80% are singletons. Material: PBMCs. The receptors originated from a woman aged 40 to 55 in good health and CMV-seronegative. The CDR3 runs from the conserved cysteine through the conserved F or W. The order of the fields is J gene, D gene, clone size, V gene, CDR3 protein, CDR3 DNA. A D gene is named only where the DNA matches it firmly. Clone size is not always given. Where it is, it says once, few, many or a class for expanded clones.

TRBJ2-2	TRBD2	NA	TRBV4-1	CASSSGTSYTGELFF	TGCGCCAGCAGTTCCGGGACTAGCTACACCGGGGAGCTGTTTTTT
TRBJ1-1	NA	NA	TRBV29-1	CSVEDRRNTEAFF	TGCAGCGTTGAAGACAGAAGGAACACTGAAGCTTTCTTT
TRBJ2-3	NA	NA	TRBV30	CAWTAMTGTQYF	TGTGCCTGGACGGCAATGACGGGTACGCAGTATTTT
TRBJ1-2	TRBD1	NA	TRBV29-1	CSVEDRGLSGYTF	TGCAGCGTTGAAGACAGGGGGTTGAGTGGCTACACCTTC
TRBJ2-7	TRBD2	NA	TRBV30	CAWETLAGEQYF	TGTGCCTGGGAGACCCTAGCGGGCGAGCAGTACTTC
TRBJ2-7	TRBD2	NA	TRBV2	CASSAISGLGEQYF	TGTGCCAGCAGTGCGATTAGCGGGCTCGGCGAGCAGTACTTC
TRBJ2-7	TRBD2	once	TRBV2	CASRGLAGGEGEQYF	TGTGCCAGCAGGGGACTAGCGGGAGGTGAGGGCGAGCAGTACTTC
TRBJ1-1	TRBD1	NA	TRBV19	CASTQGVTEAFF	TGTGCCAGTACTCAGGGGGTCACTGAAGCTTTCTTT
TRBJ2-7	TRBD2	NA	TRBV19	CASSMTSGREYEQYF	TGTGCCAGTAGTATGACTAGCGGGAGGGAGTACGAGCAGTACTTC
TRBJ2-7	NA	NA	TRBV11-3	CASRIAQGSEQYF	TGTGCCAGCCGAATCGCCCAGGGGAGCGAGCAGTACTTC
TRBJ2-1	NA	NA	TRBV28	CASRPGTYNEQFF	TGTGCCAGCAGACCCGGGACCTACAATGAGCAGTTCTTC
TRBJ2-3	TRBD2	few	TRBV14	CASSPGLAGYTDTQYF	TGTGCCAGCAGCCCGGGACTAGCGGGATACACAGATACGCAGTATTTT
TRBJ2-3	TRBD2	NA	TRBV5-1	CASSPTLAGAVSDTQYF	TGCGCCAGCAGCCCCACACTAGCGGGAGCTGTGTCAGATACGCAGTATTTT
TRBJ2-5	TRBD2	NA	TRBV15	CATSRGAASGNQETQYF	TGTGCCACCAGCAGAGGAGCGGCTAGCGGGAACCAAGAGACCCAGTACTTC
TRBJ1-2	NA	NA	TRBV15	CATSRDPRTYYGYTF	TGTGCCACCAGCAGAGATCCGAGGACATACTATGGCTACACCTTC
TRBJ1-5	NA	NA	TRBV21-1	CASSKEGVLGQPQHF	TGTGCCAGCAGCAAAGAGGGGGTATTGGGTCAGCCCCAGCATTTT
TRBJ2-1	TRBD2	NA	TRBV5-1	CASSFSGSRYEQFF	TGCGCCAGCAGCTTTAGCGGGAGTAGGTATGAGCAGTTCTTC
TRBJ1-4	TRBD1	few	TRBV7-9	CASSGSSTGSEKLFF	TGTGCCAGCAGCGGATCTTCGACAGGGAGTGAAAAACTGTTTTTT
TRBJ2-3	TRBD1	NA	TRBV11-2	CASSLRGQATDTQYF	TGTGCCAGCAGCTTAAGGGGACAGGCGACAGATACGCAGTATTTT
TRBJ2-1	NA	NA	TRBV19	CASSITSNPLDEQFF	TGTGCCAGTAGTATAACGAGTAATCCCTTGGATGAGCAGTTCTTC
TRBJ1-1	NA	once	TRBV7-9	CASSPLAATEAFF	TGTGCCAGCAGCCCCTTAGCGGCCACTGAAGCTTTCTTT
TRBJ2-6	TRBD1	NA	TRBV5-4	CASSPPSGGLGGANVLTF	TGTGCCAGCAGCCCCCCCTCAGGGGGATTAGGAGGGGCCAACGTCCTGACTTTC
TRBJ1-2	NA	NA	TRBV19	CASILHGANYGYTF	TGTGCCAGTATTCTACACGGAGCTAACTATGGCTACACCTTC
TRBJ1-3	TRBD1	NA	TRBV30	CAWNRGTGNTIYF	TGTGCCTGGAACAGGGGCACTGGAAACACCATATATTTT
TRBJ1-1	TRBD1	NA	TRBV18	CASSPRQGAWTEAFF	TGTGCCAGCTCACCAAGGCAGGGGGCATGGACTGAAGCTTTCTTT
TRBJ2-2	NA	NA	TRBV27	CASSFAGHTGELFF	TGTGCCAGCAGTTTTGCGGGGCACACCGGGGAGCTGTTTTTT
TRBJ1-5	NA	NA	TRBV10-3	CAISESKAGNQPQHF	TGTGCCATCAGTGAGTCGAAGGCCGGGAATCAGCCCCAGCATTTT
TRBJ1-4	NA	NA	TRBV9	CASSEGVTVREKLFF	TGTGCCAGCAGCGAGGGGGTTACAGTTCGTGAAAAACTGTTTTTT
TRBJ2-7	NA	NA	TRBV28	CASRGTVLDEQYF	TGTGCCAGCAGGGGGACTGTGTTGGACGAGCAGTACTTC
TRBJ1-3	NA	few	TRBV5-6	CASRVNILGNTIYF	TGTGCCAGCAGGGTGAATATACTGGGAAACACCATATATTTT
TRBJ2-1	TRBD2	once	TRBV11-2	CASSLDSASGFMIGQFF	TGTGCCAGCAGCTTAGACAGTGCTAGCGGCTTTATGATTGGGCAGTTCTTC
TRBJ2-7	TRBD1	NA	TRBV13	CASSYPLGQGSYEQYF	TGTGCCAGCAGCTACCCCCTCGGACAGGGCAGCTACGAGCAGTACTTC
TRBJ1-4	NA	NA	TRBV7-2	CASSRDRRGEKLFF	TGTGCCAGCAGCCGAGACAGGAGAGGAGAAAAACTGTTTTTT
TRBJ2-7	NA	NA	TRBV10-3	CATGATQTRGEQYF	TGTGCCACCGGAGCTACCCAAACTCGTGGAGAGCAGTACTTC
TRBJ1-5	TRBD1	NA	TRBV4-2	CASSQDGQGRDQPQHF	TGTGCCAGCAGCCAAGATGGACAGGGTAGGGATCAGCCCCAGCATTTT
TRBJ2-3	TRBD2	NA	TRBV6-1	CASSARTSGDSTDTQYF	TGTGCCAGCAGTGCCCGGACTAGCGGGGATAGCACAGATACGCAGTATTTT
TRBJ1-1	TRBD1	NA	TRBV6-5	CASSLPGTANTEAFF	TGTGCCAGCAGCCTCCCAGGGACAGCCAACACTGAAGCTTTCTTT
TRBJ1-5	TRBD1	NA	TRBV7-2	CASSLAGQGAGQPQHF	TGTGCCAGCAGCTTAGCGGGACAGGGGGCAGGGCAGCCCCAGCATTTT
TRBJ2-3	TRBD2	NA	TRBV7-2	CASSLGGRLTDTQYF	TGTGCCAGCAGCTTAGGCGGGAGGTTGACAGATACGCAGTATTTT
TRBJ2-5	NA	NA	TRBV19	CASSERGGLPQETQYF	TGTGCCAGTAGCGAGAGGGGGGGATTACCCCAAGAGACCCAGTACTTC
TRBJ2-4	NA	NA	TRBV5-6	CASTPVGSDIQYF	TGTGCCAGCACCCCGGTCGGTTCTGACATTCAGTACTTC
TRBJ2-2	TRBD2	NA	TRBV4-1	CASSPAGKDTGELFF	TGCGCCAGCAGCCCAGCGGGAAAGGACACCGGGGAGCTGTTTTTT
TRBJ1-2	TRBD1	NA	TRBV5-4	CASSSGTGIYGYTF	TGTGCCAGCAGTTCCGGGACAGGGATCTATGGCTACACCTTC
TRBJ1-1	NA	NA	TRBV11-3	CASSLVAGGARRNTEAFF	TGTGCCAGCAGCTTAGTAGCCGGGGGGGCAAGGAGGAACACTGAAGCTTTCTTT
TRBJ1-3	NA	NA	TRBV4-1	CASSQVGGAIGNTIYF	TGCGCCAGCAGCCAAGTGGGGGGGGCCATTGGAAACACCATATATTTT
TRBJ2-7	TRBD1	NA	TRBV5-1	CASSLGDRSAYEQYF	TGCGCCAGCAGCTTGGGGGACAGGTCAGCCTACGAGCAGTACTTC
TRBJ2-2	TRBD1	once	TRBV29-1	CSVDGTGDTGELFF	TGCAGCGTTGATGGGACAGGGGATACCGGGGAGCTGTTTTTT
TRBJ2-2	TRBD2	once	TRBV5-8	CASSRGENTGELFF	TGTGCCAGCAGCCGGGGGGAGAACACCGGGGAGCTGTTTTTT
TRBJ1-2	NA	NA	TRBV27	CASSLGQRYGYTF	TGTGCCAGCTCCCTAGGACAGAGGTATGGCTACACCTTC
TRBJ2-3	TRBD2	NA	TRBV5-1	CASSLGSAGDPPDTQYF	TGCGCCAGCAGCTTGGGATCGGCGGGAGATCCCCCAGATACGCAGTATTTT
TRBJ2-1	TRBD2	NA	TRBV7-2	CASSLRGILALSSYNEQFF	TGTGCCAGCAGCTTAAGGGGAATACTAGCGCTTAGCTCCTACAATGAGCAGTTCTTC
TRBJ1-1	TRBD1	NA	TRBV5-6	CASSLDRSIPEAFF	TGTGCCAGCAGTCTGGACAGGTCTATCCCTGAAGCTTTCTTT